Listed here is a single TCR beta chain. The antigen remains undetermined. This record belongs to a study of OX40 agonist ivuxolimab in advanced cancers. General study findings and limits: Researchers report that CD8+ T cells had, on average, more expanded clones than CD4+. Specificity for antigen went undetermined in the expanded peripheral T cells.

The table came from immunoSEQ multiplex PCR; TCRdb's copy has only in-frame clones and leaves some out. Altogether tens of thousands of clones are present, roughly four fifths being singletons, with the ten largest covering 0.6% to 0.9%. The TCR sequence derives from an adult with an advanced solid tumor such as melanoma, head and neck, liver or kidney cancer. Sequencing was performed on CD4+ or CD8+ T cells sorted from blood, taken in a trial of the OX40 agonist ivuxolimab.

The CDR3 sequence: CASSPRGGAHGNTIYF. CDR3 nucleotides: TGTGCCAGCAGCCCCCGCGGGGGGGCGCACGGAAACACCATATATTTT. The J gene is TRBJ1-3, the V gene TRBV5-6, with a tentative D call TRBD1 (6 bases). The CDR3 contains 16 residues. Trimming left V 4 bases short and J 4 bases short, with 18 bases between. The germline V gene encodes CDR1 SGHDT and CDR2 YYEEEE.